This entry concerns a single T cell receptor (beta chain). Its antigen is as yet unknown. This entry is derived from a study of graft-versus-host responses after intestinal transplantation. About the study: Isolated intestinal, liver-intestinal, or multivisceral transplants were what recipients had. Anti-thymocyte globulin induction preceded approximately three years of tacrolimus and steroid maintenance in all recipients.

Notes on the study in general: The marrow of recipients harbored GvH clones, and ileum or blood showed some of them first.

The CDR3 length is 16 residues. V gave up 4 bases and J gave up 1 base, with 17 bases separating them. Germline V gene data show CDR1 as SGDLS and CDR2 as YYNGEE. Generated by immunoSEQ multiplex PCR, the TCRdb table keeps only in-frame clones and is missing some. The sample holds about 50,000 clones, over 90% seen once. The sample here was unstimulated CD4+ T cells sorted from spleen or lymph node cells, taken before transplant. This sequence was found in a human donor who was the organ donor for an intestinal transplant. The chain employs TRBV9 and TRBJ2-5; a possible D gene is TRBD1 (5 bases). CDR3 sequence (DNA): TGTGCCAGCAGCATAATCCCGATTAGGGGCCAAGAGACCCAGTACTTC. It codes for CASSIIPIRGQETQYF.